This T cell receptor (beta chain) stems from a study of T cell responses to AZD1222 COVID-19 vaccine. The CDR3 covers 12 residues. The J segment lost 12 bases and the V segment lost 4 bases, leaving 3 bases of the junction unmatched. Study outcomes and limitations: With two AZD1222 doses given, Spike-specific TCR breadth and depth both rose. Baseline testing showed seropositivity in only a handful of AZD1222 recipients. Regions 160-218 and 743-854 held dominance among vaccine-associated CD4 TCRs, which spanned spike. The donor group comprised mostly white British people and more females; the analysis possibly underestimated clonal diversity.

Comments on this clone: The antigen is not known.

Some clones are missing from TCRdb's copy, which holds only in-frame ones; the method was immunoSEQ multiplex PCR. The profile shows 95,000 to 110,000 clones, around nine tenths of them singletons. The V call is TRBV12-3 or TRBV12-4, the J call TRBJ2-1, with 10 bases matching TRBD2. Specimen: peripheral blood, collected on day 0 of AZD1222 vaccination. This clonotype was obtained from an adult in good health. This chain's CDR3 is CASSSSGGWQFF. The CDR3 DNA reads TGTGCCAGCAGTTCTAGCGGGGGTTGGCAGTTCTTC.